This T cell receptor beta chain appears in the sequencing data of a study of blood T cells in healthy people across ages. The CDR3 totals 19 residues. Germline values: CDR1 SEHNR, CDR2 FQNEAQ (reference sequence). V was cut by 4 bases and J by 2 bases, with 25 bases left in between. Comments on this clonotype: The target antigen is unknown.

Study findings and constraints: Researchers judged that diversity estimates from one million T cells fell short of true values.

Then a second PCR, running about 6 to 11 cycles, was carried out with a sample-barcoded 5' primer and a J-beta primer mix. Each CDR3 protein is one row after TCRdb ran MiXCR on the 5' RACE reads. This repertoire shows around 1.1 million distinct CDR3 sequences, roughly two fifths found once; its top ten account for over 10%. The V gene is TRBV7-9, the J gene TRBJ2-3, with D possibly being TRBD1 (6 bases). Sample: blood. The TCR comes from a man aged 18 to 35 in good health. Here the CDR3 reads CASSSPFFRGIRDTDTQYF. Here the CDR3 DNA reads TGTGCCAGCAGCTCACCATTCTTTAGGGGGATTAGAGACACAGATACGCAGTATTTT.